The source of this TCR beta chain is a study of regulatory T cells in long-lasting Graves disease. Study overall: Graves' patients (newly diagnosed) had been on antithyroid drugs under 3 months.

This clonotype was detected ten times or more. The antigen is not known. Given the absence of the conserved phenylalanine or tryptophan at the CDR3 end, a read error is likely. Findings and caveats of the study: Persistent disease samples used TRBV28, TRBJ1-2 and TRBJ2-5 preferentially.

V dropped 3 bases and J dropped 3; count of bases not matched to a gene: 11. CDR1 is SEHNR and CDR2 is FQNEAQ in the germline V gene (reference sequence). The CDR3 is 17 amino acids. Time point indicated: newly diagnosed GD, antithyroid drugs for less than 3 months. There was RNA extracted from PBMCs, and the TCR library was made from it. Blood from the periphery, nine milliliters in all, was drawn into EDTA tubes. HTBI primers from iRepertoire and Arm-PCR of CDR3 regions yielded the TCR beta libraries. A single record per CDR3 protein comes from TCRdb applying MiXCR to the multiplex PCR reads. This repertoire shows roughly 380,000 distinct CDR3 sequences, roughly a sixth found once; its top ten account for 22%.

The sequence derives from a female donor with Graves disease. The rearrangement links TRBV7-9 to TRBJ2-3, with 8 bases matching TRBD2. The sequences come from peripheral blood mononuclear cells (PBMCs), collected at new diagnosis, from a patient treated with antithyroid drugs. The CDR3 loop is CASSLGRRLALTDTQYS. The CDR3 bases are TGTGCCAGCAGCTTGGGGAGAAGACTAGCGTTAACAGATACGCAGTATTCT.